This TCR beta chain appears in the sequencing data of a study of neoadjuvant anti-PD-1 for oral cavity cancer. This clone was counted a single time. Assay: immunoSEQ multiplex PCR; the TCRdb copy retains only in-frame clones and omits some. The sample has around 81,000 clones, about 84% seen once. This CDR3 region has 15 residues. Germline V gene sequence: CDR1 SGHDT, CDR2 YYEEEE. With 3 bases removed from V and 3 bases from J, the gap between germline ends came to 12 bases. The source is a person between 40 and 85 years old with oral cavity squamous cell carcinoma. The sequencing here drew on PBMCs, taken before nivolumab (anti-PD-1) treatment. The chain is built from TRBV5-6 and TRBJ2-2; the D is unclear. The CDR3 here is CASSSISLDTGELFF. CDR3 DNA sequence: TGTGCCAGCAGCTCCATCTCTTTGGACACCGGGGAGCTGTTTTTT.